Each of the 31 T cell receptor beta chains below was sequenced from the same sample in a study of blood T cell repertoires in COVID-19. Clones were read by immunoSEQ multiplex PCR, and TCRdb kept only the in-frame ones, dropping some. Of about 250,000 clones listed, around 82% are singletons. Specimen: peripheral blood. The receptors were gathered from a woman older than 75 with active or convalescent COVID-19.

This clone was picked up a small number of times. The rearrangement uses TRBV6-2 or TRBV6-3 and TRBJ1-5, with TRBD1 as a possible D gene (6 bases). The V end was cut by 6 bases, the J end by 6 bases, with 18 bases between. Germline-derived CDR1 and CDR2 are MNHEY and SVGEGT. CDR3 size: 15 residues. This CDR3 reads CASSPGGGGRQPQHF. The CDR3 DNA reads TGTGCCAGCAGCCCAGGCGGGGGGGGGCGTCAGCCCCAGCATTTT.

The genes are TRBV19 and TRBJ1-1; a weak D match, TRBD1 (6 bases). Trimming removed 4 bases from V and 1 base from J, with 7 bases in between. This CDR3 has 13 residues. Germline V gene lookup returns CDR1 LNHDA and CDR2 SQIVND (reference sequence). The CDR3 spells CASSTRGNTEAFF. The CDR3 DNA follows: TGTGCCAGTAGTACCAGGGGGAACACTGAAGCTTTCTTT.

V and J are TRBV6-6 and TRBJ1-5, with 7 bases identical to TRBD1. CDR1 is MNHNY and CDR2 is SVGAGI in the germline V gene (reference sequence). CDR3 length: 14 amino acids. The V gene end was trimmed by 5 bases and the J gene end by 5 bases; junction bases not matched to a gene: 6. CDR3 sequence: CASSKGQIDQPQHF. Here the CDR3 DNA reads TGTGCCAGCAGTAAGGGACAGATTGATCAGCCCCAGCATTTT.

The V and J genes are TRBV5-1 and TRBJ1-2; 7 bases align to TRBD1. V shed 0 bases, J shed 2 bases, and the junction held 4 bases outside the gene matches. Germline-derived CDR1 and CDR2 are SGHRS and YFSETQ. The CDR3 contains 15 residues. CDR3 nucleotides: TGCGCCAGCAGCTTGGAATTGGGACAGAACTATGGCTACACCTTC. Translation gives CASSLELGQNYGYTF.

There are a few counts of this clone. The genes are TRBV6-4 and TRBJ2-7, with no clear D. Germline assignment: CDR1 MRHNA and CDR2 SNTAGT. Between the trimmed V and J ends, which lost 3 bases and 6 bases, there was a span of 12 bases. This CDR3 contains 13 residues. CDR3 sequence reads: CASSDKERGEQYF. DNA for the CDR3: TGTGCCAGCAGTGATAAGGAACGAGGCGAGCAGTACTTC.

The J gene is TRBJ2-3, the V gene TRBV5-1; 7 bases agree with TRBD2. V lost 0 bases to trimming and J lost 6 bases; unmatched junction nucleotides: 4. The length of the CDR3 is 14 residues. Germline assignment: CDR1 SGHRS and CDR2 YFSETQ. CDR3 residues: CASSLELARDTQYF. CDR3 bases: TGCGCCAGCAGCTTGGAACTAGCGAGGGATACGCAGTATTTT. Variable domain in full (rest from reference TRBV5-1 and TRBJ2-3): KAGVTQTPRYLIKTRGQQVTLSCSPISGHRSVSWYQQTPGQGLQFLFEYFSETQRNKGNFPGRFSGRQFSNSRSEMNVSTLELGDSALYLCASSLELARDTQYFGPGTRLTVL.

This clone was found a few times. V usage is TRBV20-1 and J usage is TRBJ2-1, with D unresolved. Looked up from germline, CDR1 is DFQATT and CDR2 is SNEGSKA (reference sequence). The CDR3 runs to 10 residues. Trimming left V 4 bases short and J 5 bases short, with 3 bases between. CDR3 sequence: CSAKHNEQFF. CDR3 in DNA: TGCAGTGCTAAGCACAATGAGCAGTTCTTC.

This chain links TRBV7-2 with TRBJ2-2; D might be TRBD1 (5 bases). The CDR3 is 16 residues long. The V gene's germline CDR1 is SGHTA and CDR2 FQGNSA. With 5 bases removed from V and 7 bases from J, the gap between germline ends came to 20 bases. This CDR3 reads CASSPTVSLTGGELFF. As DNA, the CDR3 is TGTGCCAGCAGCCCGACAGTCTCTTTAACGGGCGGGGAGCTGTTTTTT.

This clone was seen more than once but under ten times. V and J are TRBV7-9 and TRBJ1-6; D is ambiguous. V lost 1 base, J lost 8 bases, and 12 bases lay in between. CDR3 length: 15 residues. CDR1 and CDR2 from the germline V gene are SEHNR and FQNEAQ (reference sequence). This chain's CDR3 is CASSLGAVGDSPLHF. The CDR3, as DNA: TGTGCCAGCAGCTTAGGGGCAGTGGGAGATTCACCCCTCCACTTT. The full variable domain, in which reference TRBV7-9 and TRBJ1-6 provide the parts outside the CDR3, is DTGVSQNPRHKITKRGQNVTFRCDPISEHNRLYWYRQTLGQGPEFLTYFQNEAQLEKSRLLSDRFSAERPKGSFSTLEIQRTEQGDSAMYLCASSLGAVGDSPLHFGNGTRLTVT.

CDR3 amino acids: CASSWYQGQPQHF. The DNA of the CDR3 is TGTGCCAGTAGTTGGTATCAGGGTCAGCCCCAGCATTTT. The chain links TRBV19 to TRBJ1-5, with D possibly being TRBD1 (5 bases). Germline CDR1 LNHDA, CDR2 SQIVND (reference sequence). This CDR3 spans 13 amino acids. Trimming left V 5 bases short and J 6 bases short, with 11 bases between.

The chain employs TRBV18 and TRBJ1-1, with D possibly TRBD1 on 6 matching bases. Germline V CDR1 and CDR2: KGHSH, LQKENI. This CDR3 has 15 residues. Trimming pared 4 bases from V and 6 bases from J, leaving 18 bases between. This CDR3 is CASSLTTTGLAEAFF. DNA for the CDR3: TGTGCCAGCTCACTTACGACGACAGGTCTCGCTGAAGCTTTCTTT.

The CDR3 nucleotides read TGTGCCAGCACCCCCGGGGCAGGGGGCACTGAAGCTTTCTTT. It specifies CASTPGAGGTEAFF. The genes are TRBV6-5 and TRBJ1-1, with 7 bases aligning to TRBD1. In germline, CDR1 is MNHEY, CDR2 SVGAGI. The CDR3 runs 14 residues. Germline trimming cut 7 bases from V and 4 bases from J; bases unmatched to any gene: 9.

CDR3 protein: CASSYSTGENSPLHF. For the CDR3, the DNA is TGTGCCAGCAGTTACTCGACAGGGGAGAATTCACCCCTCCACTTT. The rearrangement joins TRBV6-5 to TRBJ1-6, with 8 bases aligning to TRBD1. J gave up 7 bases and V 0 bases, and 2 bases lay outside the gene matches. Looked up from germline, CDR1 is MNHEY and CDR2 is SVGAGI. The CDR3 runs to 15 residues.

This chain connects TRBV18 to TRBJ1-2; D might be TRBD1 (6 bases). CDR3 length: 13 residues. Trimming pared 3 bases from V and 6 bases from J, leaving 11 bases between. CDR1 is KGHSH and CDR2 is LQKENI in the germline V gene. The CDR3 DNA follows: TGTGCCAGCTCACCCTCAGGGGCCAATGGCTACACCTTC. Translation: CASSPSGANGYTF.

V usage is TRBV10-3 and J usage is TRBJ2-7, with a tentative D call TRBD1 (6 bases). This CDR3 spans 14 amino acids. The V and J ends lost 1 base and 3 bases respectively, with 10 bases between them. Germline V gene lookup returns CDR1 ENHRY and CDR2 SYGVKD. The DNA for the CDR3 is TGTGCCATCAGTGAGTATGGGACACTCTACGAGCAGTACTTC. The encoded protein is CAISEYGTLYEQYF.

This clone was seen a handful of times. V usage is TRBV30 and J usage is TRBJ2-3, with TRBD2 matching over 11 bases. Germline-derived CDR1 and CDR2 are GTSNPN and SVGIG (reference sequence). The V segment lost 0 bases and the J segment 1 base; nucleotides outside the gene matches: 0. The CDR3 consists of 15 residues. In DNA form, the CDR3 reads TGTGCCTGGAGTGTACTAGCGGGAGGCACAGATACGCAGTATTTT. The encoded protein is CAWSVLAGGTDTQYF.

A few counts support this clone. The rearrangement links TRBV11-2 to TRBJ2-3, with D maybe TRBD2 (5 bases). The CDR3 runs 16 residues. Germline V gene data show CDR1 as SGHAT and CDR2 as FQNNGV. Trimming removed 1 base from V and 1 base from J, with 12 bases in between. The CDR3 spells CASSLGVGVGTDTQYF. CDR3 DNA: TGTGCCAGCAGCTTAGGAGTGGGAGTGGGCACAGATACGCAGTATTTT.

The genes are TRBV18 and TRBJ1-6; D not certain. V was trimmed by 3 bases and J by 3 bases, leaving 9 bases between them. Germline V lookup: CDR1 KGHSH, CDR2 LQKENI. This CDR3 contains 15 residues. CDR3 residues: CASSPVLDYNSPLHF. The DNA for the CDR3 is TGTGCCAGCTCACCCGTGCTAGACTATAATTCACCCCTCCACTTT.

The V gene is TRBV11-2, the J gene TRBJ2-1; 8 bases map to TRBD2. After removal of 2 bases from V and 2 bases from J, the junction contained 5 bases not matched to a gene. The CDR3 runs to 16 residues. CDR1 and CDR2 from the germline V gene are SGHAT and FQNNGV. The CDR3 region is CASSLLRGRTYNEQFF. CDR3 nucleotides: TGTGCCAGCAGCTTATTGCGCGGGAGGACCTACAATGAGCAGTTCTTC.

The V call is TRBV18, the J call TRBJ1-1; 7 bases are shared with TRBD1. This CDR3 has 15 residues. Germline V gene lookup returns CDR1 KGHSH and CDR2 LQKENI. Trimming removed 3 bases from V and 3 bases from J; junction bases left unmatched: 7. CDR3 DNA sequence: TGTGCCAGCTCACCTCCAAACAGGGGAGACACTGAAGCTTTCTTT. Translated: CASSPPNRGDTEAFF. The entire variable domain, with the rest obtained from reference TRBV18 and TRBJ1-1, is as follows: NAGVMQNPRHLVRRRGQEARLRCSPMKGHSHVYWYRQLPEEGLKFMVYLQKENIIDESGMPKERFSAEFPKEGPSILRIQQVVRGDSAAYFCASSPPNRGDTEAFFGQGTRLTVV.

The chain uses TRBV5-1 and TRBJ2-4, with a tentative D call TRBD1 (6 bases). V lost 4 bases and J 8 bases, leaving 22 bases between the germline ends. In germline, CDR1 is SGHRS, CDR2 YFSETQ. CDR3 length: 16 amino acids. CDR3 nucleotides: TGCGCCAGCAGCCACGGACAGACATCTCCAGGGGACATTCAGTACTTC. Translating gives CASSHGQTSPGDIQYF.

This clone was found once. This chain links TRBV5-1 with TRBJ2-3; no reliable D call. The CDR3 loop spans 13 amino acids. Trimming shortened V by 3 bases and J by 2 bases, and 7 bases separated the two germline ends. The germline V gene has CDR1 SGHRS and CDR2 YFSETQ. CDR3 coding DNA: TGCGCCAGCAGCTCAGGTCCCACAGATACGCAGTATTTT. Its translation is CASSSGPTDTQYF.

The chain is built from TRBV15 and TRBJ2-3, with D unclear. Germline CDR1 and CDR2: LNHNV and YYDKDF (reference sequence). With 1 base removed from V and 4 bases from J, the gap between germline ends came to 6 bases. This CDR3 has 13 amino acids. The CDR3 DNA sequence: TGTGCCACCAGCAGAGGTATTCCAGATACGCAGTATTTT. It encodes CATSRGIPDTQYF.

In DNA, the CDR3 is TGTGCCAGCAACGGAGCGACTAGCGGCTACAATGAGCAGTTCTTC. Translating gives CASNGATSGYNEQFF. This chain links TRBV28 with TRBJ2-1; 9 bases agree with TRBD2. Per germline, CDR1 MDHEN and CDR2 SYDVKM. This CDR3 has 15 residues. Germline trimming cut 7 bases from V and 3 bases from J; bases unmatched to any gene: 7.

V usage is TRBV4-2 and J usage is TRBJ1-6; D is unresolved. Looked up from germline, CDR1 is LGHNA and CDR2 is YNFKEQ. This CDR3 has 17 amino acids. V shed 1 base and J shed 3 bases, with 13 bases lying between them. CDR3 sequence reads: CASSQVEAGLYNSPLHF. The DNA for the CDR3 is TGTGCCAGCAGCCAAGTGGAGGCAGGCCTCTATAATTCACCCCTCCACTTT.

The rearrangement links TRBV24-1 to TRBJ2-1; D may be TRBD2 (6 bases). This CDR3 contains 13 residues. Looked up from germline, CDR1 is KGHDR and CDR2 is SFDVKD. V was trimmed by 6 bases and J by 7 bases, leaving 12 bases between them. DNA for the CDR3: TGTGCCACCAGTTTTGGTGCGGGGAATGAGCAGTTCTTC. As protein: CATSFGAGNEQFF.

This chain uses TRBV18 with TRBJ2-2; maybe TRBD2 (6 bases). Germline CDR1 is KGHSH and CDR2 is LQKENI. V shed 3 bases and J shed 6 bases, with 14 bases lying between them. The CDR3 runs to 15 residues. The CDR3 bases are TGTGCCAGCTCACCTAGCCCGACTAGTCCCGGGGAGCTGTTTTTT. This encodes CASSPSPTSPGELFF.

This chain connects TRBV5-1 to TRBJ2-1, with D tentatively TRBD2 (5 bases). Germline V gene sequence: CDR1 SGHRS, CDR2 YFSETQ. V dropped 2 bases and J dropped 3 bases, with 9 bases sitting between them. The CDR3 loop spans 14 amino acids. Here the CDR3 DNA reads TGCGCCAGCAGCTTTCGCGGGCTCTACAATGAGCAGTTCTTC. Its protein is CASSFRGLYNEQFF.

This clone was seen once. This chain joins TRBV20-1 and TRBJ2-7, with TRBD1 matching 7 bases. Trimming cost V 3 bases and J 3 bases; bases outside gene matches: 5. The germline gives CDR1 DFQATT, CDR2 SNEGSKA (reference sequence). The CDR3 length is 13 residues. The CDR3 protein is CSASDPGGYEQYF. The DNA for the CDR3 is TGCAGTGCTAGTGACCCAGGGGGCTACGAGCAGTACTTC.

The chain employs TRBV7-9 and TRBJ1-2; D may be TRBD1 (5 bases). Germline V gives CDR1 SEHNR, CDR2 FQNEAQ (reference sequence). Trimming shortened V by 5 bases and J by 1 base, and 11 bases separated the two germline ends. This CDR3 has 14 residues. CDR3 sequence: CASSLLTDNYGYTF. The DNA for the CDR3 is TGTGCCAGCAGCCTATTGACAGATAACTATGGCTACACCTTC. Full variable domain (remainder filled in from reference TRBV7-9 and TRBJ1-2): DTGVSQNPRHKITKRGQNVTFRCDPISEHNRLYWYRQTLGQGPEFLTYFQNEAQLEKSRLLSDRFSAERPKGSFSTLEIQRTEQGDSAMYLCASSLLTDNYGYTFGSGTRLTVV.

CDR3 residues: CASSFSGPNTEAFF. DNA for the CDR3: TGTGCCAGCAGCTTCTCAGGGCCGAACACTGAAGCTTTCTTT. V gene TRBV11-3 combines with J gene TRBJ1-1, with D possibly TRBD1 on 5 matching bases. Germline CDR1 reads SGHNT; CDR2 reads YENEEA. The CDR3 is 14 amino acids. The ends were cut back, 3 bases at V and 1 base at J, with 9 bases in the middle.